What follows describes a single TCR beta chain. The germline V and J ends were trimmed by 4 bases and 5 bases, with 9 bases remaining between them. CDR3 size: 12 residues. Germline CDR1 is SNHLY and CDR2 is FYNNEI. Authors' data handling: The authors estimated nucleated cell counts from reference gene primer amplification. Libraries were prepared by immunoSEQ multiplex PCR; TCRdb keeps only in-frame clonotypes and omits some of them. That table furnishes V, J and clone size, whereas the DNA furnished D and trimming. The sample lists about 75,000 clones, around 72% occurring once. The data were taken from a study of blood T cell repertoires in COVID-19. Study details: COVID-19 samples from acute and convalescent phases originated in the United States, Italy and Spain. Sample material is recorded as cDNA or gDNA derived from T cells, B-cell-depleted T cells, or PBMCs.

V gene TRBV2 combines with J gene TRBJ2-7; a possible D gene is TRBD2 (5 bases). This TCR derives from a human donor with acute or convalescent COVID-19. The donor label of this sample is uncertain. The specimen was peripheral blood. CDR3 sequence (DNA): TGTGCCAGCAGTGTCGAGGGAGACGAGCAGTACTTC. This sequence encodes CASSVEGDEQYF.